Below, 18 T cell receptor beta chains from the same sample are listed, as sequenced in a study of blood T cells in healthy people across ages. Through a sample-barcoded 5' primer and a J-beta primer mix, a second PCR was run for roughly 6 to 12 cycles. TCRdb processed the 5' RACE reads anew with MiXCR; each CDR3 protein has one entry. The sample consists of approximately 1,700,000 distinct CDR3 sequences, approximately 39% of them appearing once. Sequencing was carried out using blood. The receptors shown here come from a human donor in good health.

The chain is built from TRBV12-3 or TRBV12-4 and TRBJ2-4, with D perhaps TRBD2 (5 bases). The V end lost 5 bases, the J end lost 6 bases, and 17 bases lay between the germline ends. The CDR3 is made up of 15 amino acids. As DNA, the CDR3 is TGTGCCAGCAGTGCCCGGGGAGCCGGGGTAAACATTCAGTACTTC. Translating it yields CASSARGAGVNIQYF.

The V call is TRBV7-8, the J call TRBJ2-1; 11 bases are a match to TRBD2. The germline V gene has CDR1 SGHVS and CDR2 FQNEAQ. CDR3 length: 18 residues. Losses at the gene ends were 1 base for V and 5 bases for J; bases not matched to a gene: 10. The CDR3 nucleotides are TGTGCCAGCAGCTTAGAACTAGCGGGGGCCTCGATTCACAATGAGCAGTTCTTC. It yields the protein CASSLELAGASIHNEQFF. Full variable domain (outside the CDR3, taken from reference TRBV7-8 and TRBJ2-1): GAGVSQSPRYKVAKRGQDVALRCDPISGHVSLFWYQQALGQGPEFLTYFQNEAQLDKSGLPSDRFFAERPEGSVSTLKIQRTQQEDSAVYLCASSLELAGASIHNEQFFGPGTRLTVL.

A remark on this clonotype: At one of its ends the junction is not consistent with the germline gene, which may arise from a read error. The chain employs TRBV28 and TRBJ2-7; D might be TRBD1 or TRBD2, each matching 5 bases. CDR1 and CDR2 (germline): MDHEN, SYDVKM. CDR3 length: 13 amino acids. The CDR3 protein is CACSLGTVKQQYF. In DNA, the CDR3 is TGTGCCTGCAGTTTAGGGACGGTGAAGCAGCAGTACTTC.

Many counts were recorded for this clonotype. The rearrangement links TRBV20-1 to TRBJ2-3; D is possibly TRBD2 (5 bases). The germline gives CDR1 DFQATT, CDR2 SNEGSKA (reference sequence). The CDR3 is 13 residues long. The V end lost 0 bases, the J end lost 5 bases, and 9 bases lay between the germline ends. CDR3 amino acids: CSAREAGRDTQYF. CDR3 in DNA: TGCAGTGCTAGAGAGGCTGGGAGAGATACGCAGTATTTT.

The sample holds a few counts of this clonotype. The CDR3 DNA reads as TGTGCCAGCAGCGTTCGTCCTGGTAGTAGTGAGCAGTTCTTC. Protein product: CASSVRPGSSEQFF. V gene TRBV11-2 combines with J gene TRBJ2-1; D gene unclear. There are 14 residues in the CDR3. V lost 5 bases and J 9 bases, leaving 17 bases between the germline ends. CDR1 is SGHAT and CDR2 is FQNNGV in the germline V gene. Combining the CDR3 with reference TRBV11-2 and TRBJ2-1 gives the whole variable domain EAGVAQSPRYKIIEKRQSVAFWCNPISGHATLYWYQQILGQGPKLLIQFQNNGVVDDSQLPKDRFSAERLKGVDSTLKIQPAKLEDSAVYLCASSVRPGSSEQFFGPGTRLTVL.

The chain is built from TRBV7-2 and TRBJ2-5; D uncertain. The J call may be mistaken, given a closer DNA end match to TRBJ2-7. Per germline, CDR1 SGHTA and CDR2 FQGNSA. CDR3 length: 15 residues. This chain's CDR3 is CASSLVHQSDYEQYF. Written as DNA, the CDR3 is TGTGCCAGCAGCTTAGTTCATCAATCGGACTACGAGCAGTACTTC.

The J gene is TRBJ1-2, the V gene TRBV7-8; D unresolved. The CDR3 consists of 14 residues. Looked up from germline, CDR1 is SGHVS and CDR2 is FQNEAQ. V was trimmed by 5 bases and J by 0 bases, leaving 10 bases between them. The CDR3 loop is CASSRDKPNYGYTF. The CDR3 DNA follows: TGTGCCAGCAGCCGCGACAAGCCTAACTATGGCTACACCTTC.

This clonotype occurred a few times. V usage is TRBV27 and J usage is TRBJ1-2, with TRBD1 matching over 8 bases. The CDR3 length is 16 residues. V lost 6 bases to trimming and J lost 4 bases; unmatched junction nucleotides: 13. Germline V gene lookup returns CDR1 MNHEY and CDR2 SMNVEV (reference sequence). The CDR3 here is CASRRISGGRGYGYTF. Here the CDR3 DNA reads TGTGCCAGCAGGCGGATCTCAGGGGGCCGGGGCTATGGCTACACCTTC.

V is TRBV12-3 or TRBV12-4 and J is TRBJ2-5, with TRBD1 identical over 7 bases. The CDR3 runs 16 residues. Germline trimming cut 4 bases from V and 3 bases from J; bases unmatched to any gene: 11. CDR3 bases: TGTGCCAGCAGTTCCCTCGGACAGGCACTCAAAGAGACCCAGTACTTC. This translates into CASSSLGQALKETQYF.

This clonotype was seen more than once but under ten times. The chain carries TRBV20-1 and TRBJ2-7; D could derive from TRBD1 or TRBD2 (5 bases each). The CDR3 has 13 amino acids. The V and J ends lost 4 bases and 3 bases respectively, with 13 bases between them. Germline lookup yields CDR1 DFQATT and CDR2 SNEGSKA (reference sequence). The CDR3 here is CSAILGTGYEQYF. CDR3 nucleotide sequence: TGCAGTGCTATCCTCGGGACGGGCTACGAGCAGTACTTC.

The chain combines TRBV12-3 or TRBV12-4 with TRBJ2-5; D unclear. There are 12 residues in the CDR3. V was trimmed by 3 bases and J by 5 bases, leaving 7 bases between them. DNA for the CDR3: TGTGCCAGCAGTTTTGATTGTGAGACCCAGTACTTC. Protein sequence: CASSFDCETQYF.

The rearrangement uses TRBV20-1 and TRBJ1-6; 7 nucleotides line up with TRBD1. The junction had 4 bases not matched to a gene; V was cut back by 4 bases and J by 7 bases. The CDR3 has 13 residues. Germline-derived CDR1 and CDR2 are DFQATT and SNEGSKA (reference sequence). The CDR3 protein is CSAKGQKNSPLHF. The CDR3 region has the DNA TGCAGTGCTAAGGGACAGAAGAATTCACCCCTCCACTTT.

This clonotype has only a few counts. Written as DNA, the CDR3 is TGTGCCAGCAGCTTGGAGGTGGGCAGGGGCTCCTATAATTCACCCCTCCACTTT. Amino acid sequence: CASSLEVGRGSYNSPLHF. This chain joins TRBV5-6 and TRBJ1-6; D may be TRBD1 (6 bases). V dropped 0 bases and J dropped 0 bases, with 13 bases sitting between them. CDR1 is SGHDT and CDR2 is YYEEEE in the germline V gene. This CDR3 contains 18 residues.

The chain has TRBV9 and TRBJ2-7; perhaps TRBD2 as D (5 bases). Between the trimmed V and J ends, which lost 2 bases and 5 bases, there was a span of 11 bases. Germline-derived CDR1 and CDR2 are SGDLS and YYNGEE. The CDR3 sequence is 13 residues long. The CDR3 bases are TGTGCCAGCAGCGTTCCGGGTAGCGACGAGCAGTACTTC. This codes for CASSVPGSDEQYF.

The genes are TRBV7-9 and TRBJ2-3, with D possibly being TRBD1 (5 bases). Germline CDR1 SEHNR, CDR2 FQNEAQ (reference sequence). Trimming left V 6 bases short and J 5 bases short, with 9 bases between. The CDR3 consists of 12 residues. This CDR3 is CASSWQGDTQYF. DNA for the CDR3: TGTGCCAGCAGTTGGCAGGGAGATACGCAGTATTTT.

The chain recombines TRBV10-3 with TRBJ1-5; 7 bases align to TRBD1. After removal of 2 bases from V and 7 bases from J, the junction contained 5 bases not matched to a gene. Germline V gene data show CDR1 as ENHRY and CDR2 as SYGVKD. The CDR3 covers 14 residues. The chain's CDR3 is CAISERQGGQPQHF. The CDR3 bases are TGTGCCATCAGTGAGAGACAGGGTGGCCAGCCCCAGCATTTT.

The chain has TRBV6-5 and TRBJ1-2; no clear D gene. Trimming cost V 2 bases and J 6 bases, with 16 bases left between them. CDR1 and CDR2 (germline): MNHEY, SVGAGI. The CDR3 sequence is 15 residues long. The CDR3 sequence is CASSYASSRADGYTF. The CDR3, as DNA: TGTGCCAGCAGTTACGCGTCCTCCCGAGCAGATGGCTACACCTTC.

This sequence joins TRBV7-2 and TRBJ2-7, with D tentatively TRBD1 or TRBD2 (5 bases each). CDR3 size: 14 residues. V was pared by 2 bases and J by 6 bases, with 14 bases between. Looked up from germline, CDR1 is SGHTA and CDR2 is FQGNSA. In nucleotides, the CDR3 is TGTGCCAGCAGCTTACTGGGAGCAGGGTTCGAGCAGTACTTC. It translates to CASSLLGAGFEQYF.